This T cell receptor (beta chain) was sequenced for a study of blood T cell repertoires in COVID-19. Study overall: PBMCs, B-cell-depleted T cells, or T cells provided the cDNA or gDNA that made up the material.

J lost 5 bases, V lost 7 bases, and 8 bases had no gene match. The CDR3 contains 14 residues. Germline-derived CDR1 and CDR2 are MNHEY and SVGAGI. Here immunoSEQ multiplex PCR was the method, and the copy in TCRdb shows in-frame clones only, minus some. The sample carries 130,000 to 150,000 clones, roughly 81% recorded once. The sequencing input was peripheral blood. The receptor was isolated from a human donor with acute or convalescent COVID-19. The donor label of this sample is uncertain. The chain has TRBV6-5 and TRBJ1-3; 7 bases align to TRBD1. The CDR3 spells CASTTGTERNTIYF. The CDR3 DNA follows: TGTGCCAGCACCACGGGGACAGAAAGAAACACCATATATTTT.